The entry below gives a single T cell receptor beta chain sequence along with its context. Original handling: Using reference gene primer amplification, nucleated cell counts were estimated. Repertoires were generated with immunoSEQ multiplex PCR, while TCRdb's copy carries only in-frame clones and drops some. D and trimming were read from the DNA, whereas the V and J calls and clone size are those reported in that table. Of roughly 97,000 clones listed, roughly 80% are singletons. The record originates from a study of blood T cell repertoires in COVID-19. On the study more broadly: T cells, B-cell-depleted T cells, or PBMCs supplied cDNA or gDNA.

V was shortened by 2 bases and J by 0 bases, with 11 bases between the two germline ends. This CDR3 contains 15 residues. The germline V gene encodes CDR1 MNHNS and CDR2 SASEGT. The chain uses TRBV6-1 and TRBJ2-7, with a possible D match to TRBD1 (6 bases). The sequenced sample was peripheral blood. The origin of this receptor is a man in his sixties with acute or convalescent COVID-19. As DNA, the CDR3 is TGTGCCAGCAGTGAACACTGGGACAACTCCTACGAGCAGTACTTC. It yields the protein CASSEHWDNSYEQYF.